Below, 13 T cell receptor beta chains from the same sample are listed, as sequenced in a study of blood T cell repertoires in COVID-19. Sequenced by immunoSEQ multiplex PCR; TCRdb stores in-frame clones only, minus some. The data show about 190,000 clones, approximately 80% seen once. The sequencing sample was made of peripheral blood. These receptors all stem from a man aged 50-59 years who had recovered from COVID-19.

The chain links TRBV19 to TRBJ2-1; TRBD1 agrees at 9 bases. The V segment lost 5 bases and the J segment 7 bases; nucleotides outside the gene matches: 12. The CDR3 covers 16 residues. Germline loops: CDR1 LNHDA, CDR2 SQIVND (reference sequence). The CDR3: CASSPVRTDRGNEQFF. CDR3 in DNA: TGTGCCAGTAGTCCCGTCCGGACCGACAGGGGGAATGAGCAGTTCTTC.

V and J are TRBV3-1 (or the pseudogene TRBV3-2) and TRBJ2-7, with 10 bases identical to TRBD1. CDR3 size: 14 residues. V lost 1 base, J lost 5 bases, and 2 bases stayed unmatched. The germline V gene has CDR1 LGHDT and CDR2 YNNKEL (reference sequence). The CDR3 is CASSQGTGGNEQYF. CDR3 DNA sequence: TGTGCCAGCAGCCAAGGGACAGGGGGGAACGAGCAGTACTTC.

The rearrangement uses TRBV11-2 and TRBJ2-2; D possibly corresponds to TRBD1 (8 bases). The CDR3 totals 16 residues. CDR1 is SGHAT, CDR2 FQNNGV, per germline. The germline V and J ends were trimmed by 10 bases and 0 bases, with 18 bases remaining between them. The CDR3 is CATQGGTGSNTGELFF. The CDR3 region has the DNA TGTGCCACCCAGGGGGGGACAGGATCGAACACCGGGGAGCTGTTTTTT.

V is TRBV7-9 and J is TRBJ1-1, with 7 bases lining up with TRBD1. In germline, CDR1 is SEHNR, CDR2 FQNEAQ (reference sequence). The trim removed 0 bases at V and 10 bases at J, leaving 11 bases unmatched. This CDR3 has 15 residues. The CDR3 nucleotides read TGTGCCAGCAGCTTAGCTTCGGCAGGGGGAAGTGGAGCTTTCTTT. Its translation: CASSLASAGGSGAFF.

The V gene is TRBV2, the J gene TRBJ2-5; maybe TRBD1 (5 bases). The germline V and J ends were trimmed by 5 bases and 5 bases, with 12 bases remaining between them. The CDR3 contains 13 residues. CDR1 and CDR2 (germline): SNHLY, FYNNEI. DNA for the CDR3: TGTGCCAGCAGTATTAGGGGCTATGAGACCCAGTACTTC. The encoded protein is CASSIRGYETQYF.

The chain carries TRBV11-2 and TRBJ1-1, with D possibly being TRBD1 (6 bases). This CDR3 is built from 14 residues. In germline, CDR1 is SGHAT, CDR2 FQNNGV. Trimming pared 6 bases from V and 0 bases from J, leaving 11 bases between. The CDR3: CASRRDRMNTEAFF. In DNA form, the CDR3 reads TGTGCCAGCAGACGTGACAGGATGAACACTGAAGCTTTCTTT.

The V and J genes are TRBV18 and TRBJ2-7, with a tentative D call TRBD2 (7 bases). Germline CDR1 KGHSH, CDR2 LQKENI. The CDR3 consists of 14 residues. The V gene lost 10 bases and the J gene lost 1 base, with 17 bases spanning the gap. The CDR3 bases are TGTGCCACCGATCGGGGGGCGGGGTCCTACGAGCAGTACTTC. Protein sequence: CATDRGAGSYEQYF.

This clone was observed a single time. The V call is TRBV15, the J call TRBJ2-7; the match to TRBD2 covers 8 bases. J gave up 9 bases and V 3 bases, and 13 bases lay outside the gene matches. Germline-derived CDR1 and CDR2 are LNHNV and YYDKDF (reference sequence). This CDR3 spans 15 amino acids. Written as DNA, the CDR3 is TGTGCCACCAGCAGGGACCGGACTAGCTCGGCCCCGCAGTACTTC. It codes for CATSRDRTSSAPQYF.

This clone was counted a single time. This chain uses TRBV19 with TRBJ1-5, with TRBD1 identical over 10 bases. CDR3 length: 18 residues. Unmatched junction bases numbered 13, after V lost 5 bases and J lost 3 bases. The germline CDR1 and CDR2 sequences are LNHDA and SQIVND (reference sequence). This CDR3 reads CASSVPLDRGYINQPQHF. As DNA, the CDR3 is TGTGCCAGTAGTGTCCCGCTGGACAGGGGGTATATCAATCAGCCCCAGCATTTT.

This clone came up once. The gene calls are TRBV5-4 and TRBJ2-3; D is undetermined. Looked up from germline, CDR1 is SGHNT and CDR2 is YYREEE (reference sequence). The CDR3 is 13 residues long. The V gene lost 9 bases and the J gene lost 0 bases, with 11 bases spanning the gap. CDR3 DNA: TGTGCCACAGGCGCTGGAAGCACAGATACGCAGTATTTT. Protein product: CATGAGSTDTQYF.

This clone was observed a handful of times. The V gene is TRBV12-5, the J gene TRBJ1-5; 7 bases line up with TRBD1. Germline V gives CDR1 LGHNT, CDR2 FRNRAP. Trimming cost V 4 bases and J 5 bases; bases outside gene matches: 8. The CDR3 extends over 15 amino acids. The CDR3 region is CASGSLRDSYQPQHF. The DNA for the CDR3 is TGTGCTAGTGGTTCCCTACGGGACAGTTATCAGCCCCAGCATTTT.

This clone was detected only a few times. CDR3 bases: TGTGCCAGCAGCTTAGTCGGTAACACCGGGGAGCTGTTTTTT. Translating it yields CASSLVGNTGELFF. This chain links TRBV7-3 with TRBJ2-2; D gene ambiguous. Trimming removed 2 bases from V and 2 bases from J, with 6 bases in between. Germline CDR1 reads SGHTA; CDR2 reads FQGTGA. This CDR3 region has 14 residues.

The CDR3 loop is CASSEAQGSYEQYF. The CDR3 bases are TGTGCCAGCAGTGAAGCACAGGGTTCCTACGAGCAGTACTTC. The rearrangement joins TRBV6-1 to TRBJ2-7; perhaps TRBD1 as D (6 bases). Germline V gene lookup returns CDR1 MNHNS and CDR2 SASEGT. V lost 0 bases, J lost 1 base, and 7 bases lay in between. The CDR3 contains 14 residues.